These T cell receptor beta chains were read from a single sample in a study of CD8+CD57+ T cells in acquired aplastic anemia. TCRdb recomputed calls from the reads with MiXCR, one row per CDR3 protein. The sample shows 150,000 or so distinct CDR3 sequences, 55% to 80% of them seen only once. Sequences were obtained from sorted CD4+, CD8+, or CD8+CD57+ T cells (not recorded which) from PBMCs. The receptors come from a human donor in good health. CDR3s include the opening cysteine and the closing phenylalanine or tryptophan. D genes are given only for firm matches. Size is omitted from some rows. Given values are once, few, many or a class for expanded clones.

TRBJ1-1 . TRBV29-1 TRBD1 TGCAGCGCCAGACAACAGGGGAGTGACACTGAAGCTTTCTTT CSARQQGSDTEAFF
TRBJ1-1 . TRBV29-1 . TGCAGCACGTTAGGGGGAATCGTAAGAGGCACTGAAGCTTTCTTT CSTLGGIVRGTEAFF
TRBJ2-7 many TRBV9 TRBD2 TGTGCCAGCAGCGTAGAAGCGGGAGTTGGCGAGCAGTACTTC CASSVEAGVGEQYF
TRBJ2-7 few TRBV30 TRBD1 TGTGCCTGCTGGACAGGGACCATGTACGAGCAGTACTTC CACWTGTMYEQYF
TRBJ2-7 . TRBV11-2 . TGTGCCAGCAGCTTAAATGGGCCCTCCTACGAGCAGTACTTC CASSLNGPSYEQYF
TRBJ2-5 once TRBV7-8 . TGTGCCAGCAGCGTACGGGACTCGGGGGAGACCCAGTACTTC CASSVRDSGETQYF
TRBJ2-7 many TRBV27 TRBD2 TGTGCCAGCAGTTCCGGGGAGGGGCCCTACGAGCAGTACTTC CASSSGEGPYEQYF
TRBJ2-2 . TRBV29-1 TRBD2 TGCAGCGTGAGAGCGGGGAAGAACACCGGGGAGCTGTTTTTT CSVRAGKNTGELFF
TRBJ1-2 . TRBV7-9 . TGTGCCAGCAGCCTTAACTATGGCTACACCTTC CASSLNYGYTF
TRBJ1-3 many TRBV28 . TGTGCCAGCAGTCCCCAGGGGAGCAACACCATATATTTT CASSPQGSNTIYF
TRBJ1-6 . TRBV5-1 . TGCGCCAGCAGCTTGGAAGAGGGGTCGGGTTCACCCCTCCACTTT CASSLEEGSGSPLHF
TRBJ1-5 . TRBV20-1 . TGCAGTGTCATAAGGGGGTCCAATCAGCCCCAGCATTTT CSVIRGSNQPQHF
TRBJ1-3 . TRBV9 . TGTGCCAGCAGCCCCGGACAGAGCTCTGGAAACACCATGTATTTT CASSPGQSSGNTMYF
TRBJ2-3 . TRBV24-1 . TGTGCCACCAGTGACCGCCCGGGTACGCAGTATTTT CATSDRPGTQYF
TRBJ2-7 few TRBV5-1 . TGCGCCAGCAGCTCCGGGACCAAAACCTACGAGCAGTACTTC CASSSGTKTYEQYF
TRBJ2-1 . TRBV10-3 TRBD1 TGTGCCATCAGAGGGACAGACTCCTACAATGAGCAGTTCTTC CAIRGTDSYNEQFF
TRBJ2-3 . TRBV20-1 TRBD1 TGCAGTGCCGGGACAGGGAGGCGTACAGATACGCAGTATTTT CSAGTGRRTDTQYF
TRBJ2-3 few TRBV6-5 . TGTGCCACCTTCCCCCCCGGCACAGATACGCAGTATTTT CATFPPGTDTQYF
TRBJ1-2 once TRBV9 . TGTGCCAGCAGTGGTAACAGGGCTTATGGCTACACCTTC CASSGNRAYGYTF
TRBJ1-2 many TRBV2 TRBD1 TGTGCCAGCATGTTTGCAGGGGGGTACTATGGCTACACCTTC CASMFAGGYYGYTF
TRBJ2-2 . TRBV7-3 . TGTGCCAGCAGCCCGGACGCGCCGGGACAGAACACCGGGGAGCTGTTTTTT CASSPDAPGQNTGELFF
TRBJ2-5 . TRBV24-1 TRBD1 TGTGCCACCAGTGCCCGGATAGACAGGGGGCCAGAGACCCAGTACTTC CATSARIDRGPETQYF
TRBJ1-6 . TRBV9 . TGTGGCAGCAGCAATATTAATTCACCACTCCACTTT CGSSNINSPLHF
TRBJ2-2 . TRBV10-3 . TGTGCCATCAGCAGCACCGGGGAGCTGTTTTTT CAISSTGELFF
TRBJ1-5 . TRBV7-2 . TGTGCCAGCAGCACGCGCCACCGGGGTTCCAGTCAGCCCCAGCATTTT CASSTRHRGSSQPQHF
TRBJ2-1 once TRBV15 . TGTGCCACCAGAGGAGTGCATGAGCAGTTCTTC CATRGVHEQFF
TRBJ1-1 . TRBV19 TRBD1 TGTGCCAGTAGTAAGGACAGGGCAAAAACTGAAGCTTTCTTT CASSKDRAKTEAFF
TRBJ2-2 . TRBV15 TRBD1 TGTGCCACCAGCTCGCGACAGGGGAGCGCCGGGGAGCTGTTTTTT CATSSRQGSAGELFF
TRBJ2-1 . TRBV19 . TGTGCCAGTAGTATTCAAGGACTGAGCTCCTACAATGAGCAGTTCTTC CASSIQGLSSYNEQFF
TRBJ2-5 few TRBV6-1 TRBD2 TGTGCCAGCAGGACCCCTGTAGCGGGATGGGAGACCCAGTACTTC CASRTPVAGWETQYF
TRBJ2-7 . TRBV20-1 . TGCAGTGCTGGGGGGACAGTCCAGTACTTC CSAGGTVQYF
TRBJ2-1 . TRBV6-5 . TGTGCCACCCAAACACTCAATGAGCAGTTCTTC CATQTLNEQFF
TRBJ2-5 . TRBV6-6 TRBD2 TGTGCCAGCAGTTACCTCCGACTAGCTGCGTACCAAGAGACCCAGTACTTC CASSYLRLAAYQETQYF
TRBJ2-7 . TRBV2 . TGTGCCAGACAAATAAAAAGCTCCTACGGGCAGTACTTC CARQIKSSYGQYF
TRBJ1-1 many TRBV7-6 . TGTGCCAGCAGCTTGGCTAGGTTGAACACTGAAGCTTTCTTT CASSLARLNTEAFF
TRBJ2-3 . TRBV7-3 . TGTGCCAGCAGCTTAACGCCCCGGAGCACAGATACGCAGTATTTT CASSLTPRSTDTQYF
TRBJ2-5 . TRBV18 . TGTGCCAGCTCACGCGGGGATCAGGGAGAGACCCAGTACTTC CASSRGDQGETQYF
TRBJ2-5 . TRBV12-3/TRBV12-4 TRBD1 TGTGCCAGCCAGCCTCGGACAGGGGAAGAGACCCAGTACTTC CASQPRTGEETQYF
TRBJ2-3 . TRBV7-8 TRBD2 TGTGCCAGCAGCTTAGGACCGGGACTAGCGGGAGAAGGAGATACGCAGTATTTT CASSLGPGLAGEGDTQYF
TRBJ2-7 . TRBV12-3/TRBV12-4 TRBD2 TGTGCCAGCACGTCGACTAGCGCCTCCTACGAGCAGTACTTC CASTSTSASYEQYF
TRBJ2-1 many TRBV20-1 . TGCAGTGCTAGCGGGAGTACAAATGAGCAGTTCTTC CSASGSTNEQFF
TRBJ1-6 . TRBV6-1 . TGTGCCAGCAGTGAAGGGATCGAAAATTCACCCCTCCACTTT CASSEGIENSPLHF
TRBJ2-7 . TRBV7-2 . TGTGCCAGCTCAGCCCCCTACGAGCAGTACTTC CASSAPYEQYF